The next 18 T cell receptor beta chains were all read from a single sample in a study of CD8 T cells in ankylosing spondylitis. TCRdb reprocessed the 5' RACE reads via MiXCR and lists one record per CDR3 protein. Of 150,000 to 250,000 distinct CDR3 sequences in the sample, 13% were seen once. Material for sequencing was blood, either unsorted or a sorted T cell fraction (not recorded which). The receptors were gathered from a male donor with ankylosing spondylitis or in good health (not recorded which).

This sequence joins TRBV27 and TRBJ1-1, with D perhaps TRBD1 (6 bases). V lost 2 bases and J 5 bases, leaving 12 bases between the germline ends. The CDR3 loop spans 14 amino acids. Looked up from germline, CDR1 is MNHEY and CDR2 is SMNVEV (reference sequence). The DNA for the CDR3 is TGTGCCAGCAGTTTAAGGGGGACGGGGACTGAAGCTTTCTTT. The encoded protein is CASSLRGTGTEAFF.

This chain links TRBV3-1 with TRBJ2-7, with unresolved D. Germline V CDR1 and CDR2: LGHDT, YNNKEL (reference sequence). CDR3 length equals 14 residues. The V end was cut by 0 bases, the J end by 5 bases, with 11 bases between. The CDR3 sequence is CASSQDEGIHEQYF. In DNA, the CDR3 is TGTGCCAGCAGCCAAGATGAAGGAATCCACGAGCAGTACTTC.

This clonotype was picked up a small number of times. This CDR3 reads CASSPRGGDNSPLHF. CDR3 in DNA: TGTGCCAGCAGCCCTAGGGGAGGGGATAATTCACCCCTCCACTTT. The chain is built from TRBV7-9 and TRBJ1-6; D is perhaps TRBD1 (5 bases). Trimming stripped 5 bases from V and 5 bases from J, with 13 bases between. This CDR3 has 15 residues. Germline V lookup: CDR1 SEHNR, CDR2 FQNEAQ (reference sequence).

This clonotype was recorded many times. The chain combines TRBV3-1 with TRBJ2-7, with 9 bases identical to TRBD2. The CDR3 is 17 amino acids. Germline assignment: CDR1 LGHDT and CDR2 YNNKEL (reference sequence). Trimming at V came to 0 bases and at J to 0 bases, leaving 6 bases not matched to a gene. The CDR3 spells CASSQDGLAGSSYEQYF. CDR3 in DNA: TGTGCCAGCAGCCAAGATGGGCTAGCGGGGTCCTCCTACGAGCAGTACTTC.

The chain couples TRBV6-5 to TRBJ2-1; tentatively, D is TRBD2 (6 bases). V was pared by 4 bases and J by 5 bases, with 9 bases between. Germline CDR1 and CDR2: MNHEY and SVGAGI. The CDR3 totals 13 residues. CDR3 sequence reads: CASSWDWNNEQFF. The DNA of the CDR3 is TGTGCCAGCAGTTGGGACTGGAACAATGAGCAGTTCTTC.

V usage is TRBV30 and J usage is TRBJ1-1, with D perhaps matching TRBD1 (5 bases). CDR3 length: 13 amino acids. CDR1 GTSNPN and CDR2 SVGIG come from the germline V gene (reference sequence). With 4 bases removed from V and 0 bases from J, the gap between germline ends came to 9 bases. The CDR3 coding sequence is TGTGCCTGGAAGGCACAGGTGAACACTGAAGCTTTCTTT. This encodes CAWKAQVNTEAFF.

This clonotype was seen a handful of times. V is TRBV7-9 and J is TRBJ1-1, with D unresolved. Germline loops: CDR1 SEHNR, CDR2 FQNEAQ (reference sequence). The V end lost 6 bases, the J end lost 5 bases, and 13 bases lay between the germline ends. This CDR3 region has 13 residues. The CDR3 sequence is CASRFGGGTEAFF. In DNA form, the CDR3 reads TGTGCCAGCAGGTTTGGAGGAGGGACTGAAGCTTTCTTT. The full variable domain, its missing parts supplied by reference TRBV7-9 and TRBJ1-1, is DTGVSQNPRHKITKRGQNVTFRCDPISEHNRLYWYRQTLGQGPEFLTYFQNEAQLEKSRLLSDRFSAERPKGSFSTLEIQRTEQGDSAMYLCASRFGGGTEAFFGQGTRLTVV.

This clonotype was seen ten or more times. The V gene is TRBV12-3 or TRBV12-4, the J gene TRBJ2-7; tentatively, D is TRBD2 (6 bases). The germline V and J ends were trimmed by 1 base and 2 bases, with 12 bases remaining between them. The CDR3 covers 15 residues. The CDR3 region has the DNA TGTGCCAGCAGTTTAGGAGGAGGGAGAGCCTACGAGCAGTACTTC. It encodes CASSLGGGRAYEQYF.

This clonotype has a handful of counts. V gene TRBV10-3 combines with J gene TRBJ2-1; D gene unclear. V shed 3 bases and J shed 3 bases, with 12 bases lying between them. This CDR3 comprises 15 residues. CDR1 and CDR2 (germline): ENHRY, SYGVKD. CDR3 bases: TGTGCCATCAGTGAAGGAGCTTCCGACTACAATGAGCAGTTCTTC. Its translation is CAISEGASDYNEQFF.

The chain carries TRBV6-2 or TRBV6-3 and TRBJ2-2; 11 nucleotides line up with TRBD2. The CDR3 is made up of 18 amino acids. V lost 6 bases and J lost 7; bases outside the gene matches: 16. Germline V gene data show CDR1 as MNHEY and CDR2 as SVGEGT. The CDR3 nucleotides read TGTGCCAGCAGCCGCGGGCAAACTAGCGGGGGCGGGCACGGGGAGCTGTTTTTT. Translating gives CASSRGQTSGGGHGELFF.

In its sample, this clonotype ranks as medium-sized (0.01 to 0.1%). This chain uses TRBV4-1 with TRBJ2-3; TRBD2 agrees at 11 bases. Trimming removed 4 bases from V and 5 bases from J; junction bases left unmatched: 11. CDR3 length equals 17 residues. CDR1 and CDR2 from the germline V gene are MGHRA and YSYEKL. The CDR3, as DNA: TGCGCCAGCAGCCTCCCGGGTAGCGGGAGGGCCAGAGATACGCAGTATTTT. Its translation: CASSLPGSGRARDTQYF.

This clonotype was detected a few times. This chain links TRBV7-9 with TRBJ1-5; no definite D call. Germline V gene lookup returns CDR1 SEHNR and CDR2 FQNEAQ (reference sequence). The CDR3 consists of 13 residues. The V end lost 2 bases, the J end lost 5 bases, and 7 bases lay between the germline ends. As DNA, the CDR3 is TGTGCCAGCAGCTTAAGCGGGTATCAGCCCCAGCATTTT. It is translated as CASSLSGYQPQHF.

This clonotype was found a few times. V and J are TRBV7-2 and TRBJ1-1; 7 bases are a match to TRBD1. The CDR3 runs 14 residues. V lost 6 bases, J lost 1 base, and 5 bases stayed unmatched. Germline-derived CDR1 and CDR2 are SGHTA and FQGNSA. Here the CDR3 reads CASRTGTANTEAFF. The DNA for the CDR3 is TGTGCCAGCAGGACAGGGACAGCGAACACTGAAGCTTTCTTT.

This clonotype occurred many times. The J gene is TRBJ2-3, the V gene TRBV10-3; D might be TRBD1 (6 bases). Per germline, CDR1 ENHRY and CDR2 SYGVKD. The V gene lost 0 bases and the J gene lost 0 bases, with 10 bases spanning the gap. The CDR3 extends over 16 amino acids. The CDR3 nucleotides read TGTGCCATCAGTGAGTCAGGGGACACTAGCACAGATACGCAGTATTTT. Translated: CAISESGDTSTDTQYF.

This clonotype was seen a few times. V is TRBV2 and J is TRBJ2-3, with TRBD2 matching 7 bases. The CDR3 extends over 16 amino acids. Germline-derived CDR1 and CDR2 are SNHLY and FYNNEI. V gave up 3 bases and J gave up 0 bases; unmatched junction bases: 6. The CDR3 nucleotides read TGTGCCAGCAGTGATAGGCAGGGACTAAGCACAGATACGCAGTATTTT. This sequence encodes CASSDRQGLSTDTQYF. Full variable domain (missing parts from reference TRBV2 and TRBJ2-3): EPEVTQTPSHQVTQMGQEVILRCVPISNHLYFYWYRQILGQKVEFLVSFYNNEISEKSEIFDDQFSVERPDGSNFTLKIRSTKLEDSAMYFCASSDRQGLSTDTQYFGPGTRLTVL.

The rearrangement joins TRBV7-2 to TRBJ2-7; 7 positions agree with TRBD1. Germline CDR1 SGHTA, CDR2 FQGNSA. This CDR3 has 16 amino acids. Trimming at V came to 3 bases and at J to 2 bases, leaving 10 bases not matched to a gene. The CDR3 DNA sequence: TGTGCCAGCAGCTTGCCACCGGGACAGCAAACCTACGAGCAGTACTTC. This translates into CASSLPPGQQTYEQYF. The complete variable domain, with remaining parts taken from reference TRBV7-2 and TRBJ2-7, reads GAGVSQSPSNKVTEKGKDVELRCDPISGHTALYWYRQSLGQGLEFLIYFQGNSAPDKSGLPSDRFSAERTGGSVSTLTIQRTQQEDSAVYLCASSLPPGQQTYEQYFGPGTRLTVT.

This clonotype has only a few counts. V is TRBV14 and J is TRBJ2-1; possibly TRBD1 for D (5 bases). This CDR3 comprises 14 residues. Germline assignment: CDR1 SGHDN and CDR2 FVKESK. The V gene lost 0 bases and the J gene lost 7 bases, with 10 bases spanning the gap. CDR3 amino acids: CASSQDPPGNEQFF. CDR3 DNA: TGTGCCAGCAGCCAAGACCCCCCAGGGAATGAGCAGTTCTTC.

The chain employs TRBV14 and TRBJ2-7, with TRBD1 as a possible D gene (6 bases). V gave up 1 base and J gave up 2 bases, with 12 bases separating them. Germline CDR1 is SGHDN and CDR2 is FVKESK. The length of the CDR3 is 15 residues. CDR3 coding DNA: TGTGCCAGCAGCCAAGGGCAGGGGTCCACCTACGAGCAGTACTTC. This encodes CASSQGQGSTYEQYF.